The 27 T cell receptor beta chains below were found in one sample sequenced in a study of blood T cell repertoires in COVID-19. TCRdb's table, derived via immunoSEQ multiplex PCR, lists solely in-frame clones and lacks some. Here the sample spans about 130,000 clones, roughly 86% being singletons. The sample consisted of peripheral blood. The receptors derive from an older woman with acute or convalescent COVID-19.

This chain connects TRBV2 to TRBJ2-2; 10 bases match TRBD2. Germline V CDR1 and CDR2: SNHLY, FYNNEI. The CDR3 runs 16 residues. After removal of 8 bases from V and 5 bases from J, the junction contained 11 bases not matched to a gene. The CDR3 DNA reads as TGTGCCAGCCGTCGACTAGCGGGTGATGGTACCGGGGAGCTGTTTTTT. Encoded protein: CASRRLAGDGTGELFF. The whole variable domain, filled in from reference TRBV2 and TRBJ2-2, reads EPEVTQTPSHQVTQMGQEVILRCVPISNHLYFYWYRQILGQKVEFLVSFYNNEISEKSEIFDDQFSVERPDGSNFTLKIRSTKLEDSAMYFCASRRLAGDGTGELFFGEGSRLTVL.

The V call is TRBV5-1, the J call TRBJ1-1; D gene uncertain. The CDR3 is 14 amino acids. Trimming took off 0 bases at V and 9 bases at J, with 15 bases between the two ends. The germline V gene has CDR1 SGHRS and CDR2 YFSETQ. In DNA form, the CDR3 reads TGCGCCAGCAGCTTGGGCGGTCTACACTGGAAAGCTTTCTTT. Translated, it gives CASSLGGLHWKAFF.

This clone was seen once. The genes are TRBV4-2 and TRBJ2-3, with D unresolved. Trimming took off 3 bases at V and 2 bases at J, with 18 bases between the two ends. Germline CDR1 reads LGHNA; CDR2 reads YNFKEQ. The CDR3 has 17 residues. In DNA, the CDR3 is TGTGCCAGCAGCCACGAACCCAGGTCCTCCTACACAGATACGCAGTATTTT. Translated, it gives CASSHEPRSSYTDTQYF.

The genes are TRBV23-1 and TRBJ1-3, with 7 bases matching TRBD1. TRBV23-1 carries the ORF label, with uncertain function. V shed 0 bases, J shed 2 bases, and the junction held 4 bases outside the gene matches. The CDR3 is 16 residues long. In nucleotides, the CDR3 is TGCGCCAGCAGTCAATCCACCGGGACAGCTGGAAACACCATATATTTT. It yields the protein CASSQSTGTAGNTIYF.

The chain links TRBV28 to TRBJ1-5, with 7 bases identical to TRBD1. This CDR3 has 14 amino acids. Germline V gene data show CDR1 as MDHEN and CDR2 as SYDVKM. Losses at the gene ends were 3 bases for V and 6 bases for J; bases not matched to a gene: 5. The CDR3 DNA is TGTGCCAGCAGTTTTACAGGGGAAGTTCAGCCCCAGCATTTT. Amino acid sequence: CASSFTGEVQPQHF.

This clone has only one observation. CDR3 residues: CASSPRTGTYEQYF. In nucleotides, the CDR3 is TGTGCCAGCAGCCCCAGGACAGGGACCTACGAGCAGTACTTC. The V gene is TRBV3-1 (or the pseudogene TRBV3-2), the J gene TRBJ2-7, with TRBD1 identical over 8 bases. CDR1 is LGHDT and CDR2 is YNNKEL in the germline V gene (reference sequence). This CDR3 spans 14 amino acids. The ends lost 4 bases at V and 2 bases at J; junction bases unmatched: 4.

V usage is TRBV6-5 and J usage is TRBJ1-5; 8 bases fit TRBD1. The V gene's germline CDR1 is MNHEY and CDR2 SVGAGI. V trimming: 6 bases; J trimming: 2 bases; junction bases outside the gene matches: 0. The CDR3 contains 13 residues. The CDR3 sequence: CASRGQGNQPQHF. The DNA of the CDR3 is TGTGCCAGCAGGGGACAGGGCAATCAGCCCCAGCATTTT.

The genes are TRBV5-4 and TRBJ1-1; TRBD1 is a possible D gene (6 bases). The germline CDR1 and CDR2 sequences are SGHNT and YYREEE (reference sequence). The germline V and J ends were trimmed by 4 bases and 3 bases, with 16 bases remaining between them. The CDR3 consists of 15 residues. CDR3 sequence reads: CASSVITGSDTEAFF. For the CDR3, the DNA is TGTGCCAGCAGCGTAATAACAGGGTCGGACACTGAAGCTTTCTTT.

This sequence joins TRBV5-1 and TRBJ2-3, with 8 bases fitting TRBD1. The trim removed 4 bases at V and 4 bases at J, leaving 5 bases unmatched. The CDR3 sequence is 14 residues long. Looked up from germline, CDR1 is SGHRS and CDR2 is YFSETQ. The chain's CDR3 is CASSLGQGSDTQYF. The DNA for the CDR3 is TGCGCCAGCAGCCTAGGACAGGGTTCAGATACGCAGTATTTT. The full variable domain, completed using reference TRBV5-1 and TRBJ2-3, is KAGVTQTPRYLIKTRGQQVTLSCSPISGHRSVSWYQQTPGQGLQFLFEYFSETQRNKGNFPGRFSGRQFSNSRSEMNVSTLELGDSALYLCASSLGQGSDTQYFGPGTRLTVL.

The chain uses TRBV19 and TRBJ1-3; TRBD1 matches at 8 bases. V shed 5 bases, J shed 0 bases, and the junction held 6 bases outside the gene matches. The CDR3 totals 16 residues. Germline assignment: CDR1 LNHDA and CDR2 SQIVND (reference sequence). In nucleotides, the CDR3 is TGTGCCAGTAGTTGGCCAGGGGGCGTCTCTGGAAACACCATATATTTT. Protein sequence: CASSWPGGVSGNTIYF.

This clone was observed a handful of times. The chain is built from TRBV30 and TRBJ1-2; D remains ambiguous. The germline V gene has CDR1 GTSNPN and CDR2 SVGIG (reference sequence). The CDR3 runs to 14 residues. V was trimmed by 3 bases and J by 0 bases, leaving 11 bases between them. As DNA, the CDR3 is TGTGCCTGGAGCCGACGGGTAGCTAACTATGGCTACACCTTC. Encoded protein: CAWSRRVANYGYTF.

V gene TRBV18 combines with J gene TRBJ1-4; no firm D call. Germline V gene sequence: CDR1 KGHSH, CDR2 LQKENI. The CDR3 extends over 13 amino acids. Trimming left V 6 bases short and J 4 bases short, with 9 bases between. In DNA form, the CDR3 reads TGTGCCAGCTCGCCGGACTTTAATGAAAAACTGTTTTTT. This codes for CASSPDFNEKLFF.

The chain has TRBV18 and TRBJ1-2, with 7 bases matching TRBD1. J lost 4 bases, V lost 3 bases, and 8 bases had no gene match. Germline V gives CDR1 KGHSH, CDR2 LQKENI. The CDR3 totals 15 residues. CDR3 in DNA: TGTGCCAGCTCACCTCCGAGGGACAGCCTCTATGGCTACACCTTC. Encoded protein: CASSPPRDSLYGYTF. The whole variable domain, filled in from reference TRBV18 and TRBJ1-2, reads NAGVMQNPRHLVRRRGQEARLRCSPMKGHSHVYWYRQLPEEGLKFMVYLQKENIIDESGMPKERFSAEFPKEGPSILRIQQVVRGDSAAYFCASSPPRDSLYGYTFGSGTRLTVV.

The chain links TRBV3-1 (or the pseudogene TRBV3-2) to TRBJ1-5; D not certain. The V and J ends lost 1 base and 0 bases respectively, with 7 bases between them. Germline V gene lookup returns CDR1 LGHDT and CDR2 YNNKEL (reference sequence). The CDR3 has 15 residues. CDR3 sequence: CASSQGGASNQPQHF. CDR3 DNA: TGTGCCAGCAGCCAAGGGGGAGCTAGCAATCAGCCCCAGCATTTT.

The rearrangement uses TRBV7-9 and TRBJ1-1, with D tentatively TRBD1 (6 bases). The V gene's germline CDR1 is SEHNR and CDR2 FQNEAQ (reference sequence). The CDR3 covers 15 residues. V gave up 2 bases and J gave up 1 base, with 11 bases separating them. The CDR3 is CASSLHGQPNTEAFF. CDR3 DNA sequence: TGTGCCAGCAGCTTACACGGACAGCCGAACACTGAAGCTTTCTTT.

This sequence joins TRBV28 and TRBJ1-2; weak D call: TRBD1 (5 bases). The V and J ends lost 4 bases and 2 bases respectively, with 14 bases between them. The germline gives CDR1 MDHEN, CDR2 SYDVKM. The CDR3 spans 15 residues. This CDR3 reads CASSSGGGNNYGYTF. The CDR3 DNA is TGTGCCAGCAGTTCCGGGGGGGGGAACAACTATGGCTACACCTTC.

The CDR3 reads CASSLPGEGRIGYTF. CDR3 nucleotide sequence: TGTGCCAGCAGTTTACCCGGGGAGGGAAGGATCGGCTACACCTTC. The chain combines TRBV28 with TRBJ1-2, with D hard to call. Germline CDR1 MDHEN, CDR2 SYDVKM. The CDR3 extends over 15 amino acids. The V and J ends lost 2 bases and 8 bases respectively, with 18 bases between them.

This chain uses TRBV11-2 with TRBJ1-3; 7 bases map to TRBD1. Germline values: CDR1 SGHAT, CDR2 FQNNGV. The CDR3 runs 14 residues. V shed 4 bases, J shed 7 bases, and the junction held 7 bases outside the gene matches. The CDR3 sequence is CASSYNRGGNTIYF. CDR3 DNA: TGTGCCAGCAGCTATAACAGAGGGGGCAACACCATATATTTT.

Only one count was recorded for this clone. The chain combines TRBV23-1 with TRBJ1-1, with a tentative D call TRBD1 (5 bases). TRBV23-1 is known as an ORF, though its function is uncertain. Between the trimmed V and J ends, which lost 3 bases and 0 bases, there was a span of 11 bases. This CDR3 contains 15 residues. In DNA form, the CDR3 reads TGCGCCAGCAGTCAGGGGCAGACGCTGAACACTGAAGCTTTCTTT. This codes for CASSQGQTLNTEAFF.

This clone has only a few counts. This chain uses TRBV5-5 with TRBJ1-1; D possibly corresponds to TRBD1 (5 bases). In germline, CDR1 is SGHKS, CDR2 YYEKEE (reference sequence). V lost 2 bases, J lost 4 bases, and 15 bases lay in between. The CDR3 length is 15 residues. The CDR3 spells CASSLDALRGTEAFF. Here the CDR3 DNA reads TGTGCCAGCAGCTTAGATGCCTTAAGGGGCACTGAAGCTTTCTTT.

Here the CDR3 DNA reads TGTGCCAGTAGTATAGGACTAGCGGCCTACGAGCAGTACTTC. Translation gives CASSIGLAAYEQYF. This sequence joins TRBV19 and TRBJ2-7; 9 bases fit TRBD2. Germline CDR1 and CDR2: LNHDA and SQIVND (reference sequence). With 1 base clipped from V and 2 bases from J, the junction kept 0 bases outside the gene matches. CDR3 length equals 14 residues.

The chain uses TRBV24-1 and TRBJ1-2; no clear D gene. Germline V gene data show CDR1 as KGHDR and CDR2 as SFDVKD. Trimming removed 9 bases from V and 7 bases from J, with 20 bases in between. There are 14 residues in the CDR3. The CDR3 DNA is TGTGCCACCGGATTAGGCGGCAGCCTAGGTGGCTACACCTTC. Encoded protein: CATGLGGSLGGYTF.

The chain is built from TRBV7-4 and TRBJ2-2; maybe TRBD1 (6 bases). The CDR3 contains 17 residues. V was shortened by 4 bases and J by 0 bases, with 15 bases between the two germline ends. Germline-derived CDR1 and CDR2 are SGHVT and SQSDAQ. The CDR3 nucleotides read TGTGCCAGCAGCTCCGAGAGGGGGAAAGCGAACACCGGGGAGCTGTTTTTT. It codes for CASSSERGKANTGELFF.

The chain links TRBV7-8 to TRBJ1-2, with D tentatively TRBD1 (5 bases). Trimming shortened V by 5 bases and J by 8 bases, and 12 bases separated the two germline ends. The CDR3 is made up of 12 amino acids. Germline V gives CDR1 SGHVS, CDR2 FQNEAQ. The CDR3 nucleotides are TGTGCCAGCAGCCCGTTTCGGGGGGGCTACACCTTC. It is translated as CASSPFRGGYTF.

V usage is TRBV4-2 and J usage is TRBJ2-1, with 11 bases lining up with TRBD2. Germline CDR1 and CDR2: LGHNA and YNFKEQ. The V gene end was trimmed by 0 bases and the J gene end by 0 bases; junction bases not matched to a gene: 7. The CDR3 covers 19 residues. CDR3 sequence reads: CASSQEASGRPGSYNEQFF. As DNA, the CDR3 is TGTGCCAGCAGCCAAGAAGCTAGCGGGAGGCCCGGCTCCTACAATGAGCAGTTCTTC.

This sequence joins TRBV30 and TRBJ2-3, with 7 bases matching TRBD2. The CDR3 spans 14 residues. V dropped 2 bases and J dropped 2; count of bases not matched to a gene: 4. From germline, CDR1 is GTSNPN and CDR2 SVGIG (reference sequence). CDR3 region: CAWSSGTITDTQYF. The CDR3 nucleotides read TGTGCCTGGAGTAGCGGGACGATCACAGATACGCAGTATTTT.

In nucleotides, the CDR3 is TGTGCCAGCAGCCAGCCAGGGGTCTCACCCCTCCACTTT. Protein: CASSQPGVSPLHF. V is TRBV7-9 and J is TRBJ1-6; the D gene is possibly TRBD1 (6 bases). Between the trimmed V and J ends, which lost 5 bases and 10 bases, there was a span of 12 bases. The CDR3 totals 13 residues. The germline gives CDR1 SEHNR, CDR2 FQNEAQ (reference sequence).